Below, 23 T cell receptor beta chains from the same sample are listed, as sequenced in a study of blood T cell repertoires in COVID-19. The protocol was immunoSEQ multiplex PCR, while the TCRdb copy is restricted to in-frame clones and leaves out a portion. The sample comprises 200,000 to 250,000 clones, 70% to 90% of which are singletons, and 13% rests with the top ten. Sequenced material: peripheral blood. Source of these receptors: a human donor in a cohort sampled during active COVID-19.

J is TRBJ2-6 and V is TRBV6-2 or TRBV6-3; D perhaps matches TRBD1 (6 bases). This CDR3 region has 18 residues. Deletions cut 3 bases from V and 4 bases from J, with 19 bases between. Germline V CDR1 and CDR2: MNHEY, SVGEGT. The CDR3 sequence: CASSYSTQGARGANVLTF. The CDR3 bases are TGTGCCAGCAGTTATTCTACACAGGGAGCCAGGGGGGCCAACGTCCTGACTTTC.

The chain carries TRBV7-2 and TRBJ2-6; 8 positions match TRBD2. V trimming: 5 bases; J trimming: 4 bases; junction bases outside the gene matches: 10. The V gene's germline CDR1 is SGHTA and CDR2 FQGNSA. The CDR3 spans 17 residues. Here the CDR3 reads CASSLHLGRVGANVLTF. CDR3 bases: TGTGCCAGCAGCCTACACCTCGGGAGGGTCGGGGCCAACGTCCTGACTTTC.

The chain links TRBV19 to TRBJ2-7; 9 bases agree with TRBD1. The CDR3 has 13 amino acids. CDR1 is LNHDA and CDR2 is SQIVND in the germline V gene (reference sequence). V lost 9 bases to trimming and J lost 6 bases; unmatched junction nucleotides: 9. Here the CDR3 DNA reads TGTGCCAGAACCGGGACAGGGTTTTCCGAGCAGTACTTC. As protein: CARTGTGFSEQYF.

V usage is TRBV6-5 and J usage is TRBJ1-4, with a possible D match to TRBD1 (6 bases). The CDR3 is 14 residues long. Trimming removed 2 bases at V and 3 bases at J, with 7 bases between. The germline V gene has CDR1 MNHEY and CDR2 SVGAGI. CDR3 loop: CASSYTGPNEKLFF. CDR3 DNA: TGTGCCAGCAGTTACACAGGGCCTAATGAAAAACTGTTTTTT.

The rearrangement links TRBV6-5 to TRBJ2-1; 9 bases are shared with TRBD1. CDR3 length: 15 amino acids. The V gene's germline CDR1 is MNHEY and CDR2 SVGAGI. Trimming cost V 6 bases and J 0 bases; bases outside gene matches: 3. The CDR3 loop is CASRLQGASYNEQFF. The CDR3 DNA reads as TGTGCCAGCAGGCTACAGGGGGCCTCCTACAATGAGCAGTTCTTC.

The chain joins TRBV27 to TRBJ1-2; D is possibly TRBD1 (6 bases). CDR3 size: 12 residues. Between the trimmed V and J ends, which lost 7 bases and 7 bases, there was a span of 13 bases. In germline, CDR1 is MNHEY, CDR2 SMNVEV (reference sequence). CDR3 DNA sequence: TGTGCCAGCACCCAGGGGAAGGGTGGCTACACCTTC. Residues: CASTQGKGGYTF.

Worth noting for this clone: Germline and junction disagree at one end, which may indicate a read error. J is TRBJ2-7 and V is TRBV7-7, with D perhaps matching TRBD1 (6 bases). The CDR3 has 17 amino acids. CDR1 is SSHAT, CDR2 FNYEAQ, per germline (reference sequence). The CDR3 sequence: CASSPRPRGDGSYEQYF. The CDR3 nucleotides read TGTGCTAGCAGCCCCCGCCCCAGGGGCGATGGATCCTACGAGCAGTACTTC.

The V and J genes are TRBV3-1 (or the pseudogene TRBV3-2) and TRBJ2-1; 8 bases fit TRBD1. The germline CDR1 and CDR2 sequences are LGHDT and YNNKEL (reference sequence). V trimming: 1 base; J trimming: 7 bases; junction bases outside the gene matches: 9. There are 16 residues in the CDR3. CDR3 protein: CASSQALTGVRNEQFF. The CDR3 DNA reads TGTGCCAGCAGCCAAGCTCTGACAGGGGTGAGAAATGAGCAGTTCTTC.

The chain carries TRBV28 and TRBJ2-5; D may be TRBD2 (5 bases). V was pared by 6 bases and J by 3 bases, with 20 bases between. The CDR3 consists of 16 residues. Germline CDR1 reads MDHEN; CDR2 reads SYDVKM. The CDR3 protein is CASSAPKSGVKETQYF. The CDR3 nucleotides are TGTGCCAGCAGCGCCCCGAAAAGCGGAGTTAAAGAGACCCAGTACTTC. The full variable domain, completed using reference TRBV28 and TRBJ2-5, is DVKVTQSSRYLVKRTGEKVFLECVQDMDHENMFWYRQDPGLGLRLIYFSYDVKMKEKGDIPEGYSVSREKKERFSLILESASTNQTSMYLCASSAPKSGVKETQYFGPGTRLLVL.

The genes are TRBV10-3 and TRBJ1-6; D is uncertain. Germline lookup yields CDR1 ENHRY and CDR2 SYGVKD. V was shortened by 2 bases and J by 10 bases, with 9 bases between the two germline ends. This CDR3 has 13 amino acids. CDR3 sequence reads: CAISEEGSSPLHF. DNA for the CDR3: TGTGCCATCAGTGAGGAGGGTAGCTCACCCCTCCACTTT.

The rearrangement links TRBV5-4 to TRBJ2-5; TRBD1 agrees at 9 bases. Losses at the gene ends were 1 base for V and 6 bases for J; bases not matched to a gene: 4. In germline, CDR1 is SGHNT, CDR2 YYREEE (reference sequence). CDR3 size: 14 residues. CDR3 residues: CASSLTGGGKTQYF. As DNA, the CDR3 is TGTGCCAGCAGCTTGACAGGGGGCGGAAAGACCCAGTACTTC.

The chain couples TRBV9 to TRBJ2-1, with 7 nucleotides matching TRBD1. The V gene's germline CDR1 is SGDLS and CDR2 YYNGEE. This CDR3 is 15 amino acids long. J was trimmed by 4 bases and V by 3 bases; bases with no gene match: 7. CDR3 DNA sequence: TGTGCCAGCAGCGCCGCCGAGGGGGCATACAATGAGCAGTTCTTC. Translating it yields CASSAAEGAYNEQFF.

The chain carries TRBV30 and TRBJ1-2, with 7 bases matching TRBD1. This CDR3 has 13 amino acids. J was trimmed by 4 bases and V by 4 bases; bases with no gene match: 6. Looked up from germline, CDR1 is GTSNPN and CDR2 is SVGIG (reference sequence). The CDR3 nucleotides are TGTGCCTGGAAAGGGGGCATCGTCTATGGCTACACCTTC. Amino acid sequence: CAWKGGIVYGYTF.

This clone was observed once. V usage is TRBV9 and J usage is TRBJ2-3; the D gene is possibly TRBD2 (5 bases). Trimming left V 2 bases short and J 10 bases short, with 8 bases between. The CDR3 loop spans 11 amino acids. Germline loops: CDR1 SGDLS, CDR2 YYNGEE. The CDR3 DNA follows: TGTGCCAGCAGCGTTGGAGGAGCGCAGTATTTT. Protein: CASSVGGAQYF.

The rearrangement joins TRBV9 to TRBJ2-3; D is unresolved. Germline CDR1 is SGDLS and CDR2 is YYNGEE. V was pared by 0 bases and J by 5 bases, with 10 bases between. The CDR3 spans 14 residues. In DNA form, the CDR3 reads TGTGCCAGCAGCGTAGAAAGCTACCGAGATACGCAGTATTTT. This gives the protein CASSVESYRDTQYF. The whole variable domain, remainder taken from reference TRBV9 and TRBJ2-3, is DSGVTQTPKHLITATGQRVTLRCSPRSGDLSVYWYQQSLDQGLQFLIQYYNGEERAKGNILERFSAQQFPDLHSELNLSSLELGDSALYFCASSVESYRDTQYFGPGTRLTVL.

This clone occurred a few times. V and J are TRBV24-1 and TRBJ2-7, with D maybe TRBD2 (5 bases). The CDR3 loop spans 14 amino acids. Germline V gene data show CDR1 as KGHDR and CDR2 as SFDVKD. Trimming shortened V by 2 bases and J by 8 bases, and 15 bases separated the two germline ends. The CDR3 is CATSDSRRPFQQYF. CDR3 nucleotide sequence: TGTGCCACCAGTGATTCACGGAGGCCCTTCCAGCAGTACTTC.

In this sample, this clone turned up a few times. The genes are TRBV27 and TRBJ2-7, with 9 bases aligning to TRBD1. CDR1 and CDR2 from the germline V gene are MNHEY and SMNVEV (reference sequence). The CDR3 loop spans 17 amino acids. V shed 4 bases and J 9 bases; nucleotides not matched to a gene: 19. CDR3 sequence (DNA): TGTGCCAGCAGTTCCCCCCTTTGGGGACAGGGCATAGGAGGGCAGTACTTC. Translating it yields CASSSPLWGQGIGGQYF.

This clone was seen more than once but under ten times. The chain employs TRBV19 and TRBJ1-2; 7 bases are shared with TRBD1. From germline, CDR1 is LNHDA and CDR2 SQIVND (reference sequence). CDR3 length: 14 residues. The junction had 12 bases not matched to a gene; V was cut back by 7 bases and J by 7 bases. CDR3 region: CASNPGQVFFGYTF. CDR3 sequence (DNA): TGTGCCAGTAACCCAGGACAGGTCTTTTTTGGCTACACCTTC.

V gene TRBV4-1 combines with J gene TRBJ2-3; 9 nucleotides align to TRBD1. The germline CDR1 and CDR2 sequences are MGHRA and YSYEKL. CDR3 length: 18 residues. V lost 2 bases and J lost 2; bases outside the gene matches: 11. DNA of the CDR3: TGCGCCAGCAGCCAATCTAGGGGGGGACAGGGACTCACAGATACGCAGTATTTT. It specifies CASSQSRGGQGLTDTQYF.

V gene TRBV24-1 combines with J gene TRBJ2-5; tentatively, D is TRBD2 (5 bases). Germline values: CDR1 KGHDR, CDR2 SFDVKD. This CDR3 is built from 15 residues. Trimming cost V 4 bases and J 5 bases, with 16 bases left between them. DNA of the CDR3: TGTGCCACCAGTGACACTCCGGGGTATAAGGAGACCCAGTACTTC. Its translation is CATSDTPGYKETQYF.

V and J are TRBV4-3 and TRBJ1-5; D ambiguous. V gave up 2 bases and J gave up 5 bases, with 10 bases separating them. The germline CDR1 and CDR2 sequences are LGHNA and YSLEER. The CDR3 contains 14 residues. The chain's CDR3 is CASSQFSYDQPQHF. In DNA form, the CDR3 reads TGCGCCAGCAGCCAATTTTCCTACGATCAGCCCCAGCATTTT.

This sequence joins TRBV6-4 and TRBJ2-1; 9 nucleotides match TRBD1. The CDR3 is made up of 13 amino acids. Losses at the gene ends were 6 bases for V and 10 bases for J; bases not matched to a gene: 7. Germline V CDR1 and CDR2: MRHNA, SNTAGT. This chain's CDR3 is CASSPGQGTEQFF. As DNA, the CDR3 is TGTGCCAGCAGCCCCGGACAGGGGACGGAGCAGTTCTTC.

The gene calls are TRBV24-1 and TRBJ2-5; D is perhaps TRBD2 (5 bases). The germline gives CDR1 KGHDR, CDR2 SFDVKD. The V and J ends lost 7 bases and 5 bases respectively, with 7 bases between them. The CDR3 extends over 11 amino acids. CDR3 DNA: TGTGCCACCAGCCCGGGGGAGACCCAGTACTTC. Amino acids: CATSPGETQYF.